A selection of T cell receptor beta chains follows, all from one sample in a study of T cells after yellow fever vaccination. One entry per CDR3 protein, called by TCRdb with MiXCR from the 5' RACE reads. The sample comprises 300,000 to 400,000 distinct CDR3 sequences, about 9.5% of which are singletons, and roughly 17% rests with the top ten. Sequences were derived from PBMCs, sampled on the day of the first yellow fever vaccination. The receptors derive from a man aged 18 to 30 who received the YFV17D yellow fever vaccine. Both conserved end residues are part of each CDR3. A D gene is named only where the DNA matches it firmly. Some rows have no size entry. The others give once, few or many, or a class for an expanded clone.

j_call	d_call	clone_size	cdr3_length	v_call	cdr3_nt	cdr3_aa
TRBJ2-1	.	.	13	TRBV7-9	TGTGCCAGCCTGGCAGGGATCCTCAATGAGCAGTTCTTC	CASLAGILNEQFF
TRBJ1-2	.	few	18	TRBV4-3	TGCGCCAGCAGCCAAGAGTGGGGGCCTCACTTTCTTAACTATGGCTACACCTTC	CASSQEWGPHFLNYGYTF
TRBJ1-4	.	.	16	TRBV4-2	TGTGCCAGCAGCCATCCTGTAGGGGTTCTGGGTGAAAAACTGTTTTTT	CASSHPVGVLGEKLFF
TRBJ1-3	TRBD1	few	16	TRBV4-1	TGCGCCAGCAGCCACAGACAGGGGACCTCTGGAAACACCATATATTTT	CASSHRQGTSGNTIYF
TRBJ1-1	.	.	14	TRBV3-1	TGTGCCAGCAGCCAAGGCTACTCAGTGGGGAGAGCTTTCTTT	CASSQGYSVGRAFF
TRBJ2-6	.	.	18	TRBV24-1	TGTGCCACCAGTGATTTCAAGTGGACAGCAGCTGGGGCCAACGTCCTGACTTTC	CATSDFKWTAAGANVLTF
TRBJ2-5	.	few	14	TRBV12-3/TRBV12-4	TGTGCCAGCAGTAAGAGGGGGGGATCGGAGACCCAGTACTTC	CASSKRGGSETQYF
TRBJ1-4	.	few	14	TRBV20-1	TGCAGTGCTAGGCTACAGGGACCTAATGAAAAACTGTTTTTT	CSARLQGPNEKLFF
TRBJ1-1	.	.	12	TRBV30	TGTGCCTGTCGCTCGGGGTCGACTGAAGCTTTCTTT	CACRSGSTEAFF
TRBJ1-4	TRBD1	.	13	TRBV5-1	TGCGCCAGCAGTTTAGGGGGCTATGAAAAACTGTTTTTT	CASSLGGYEKLFF
TRBJ1-1	TRBD1	few	15	TRBV20-1	TGCAGTGCTAGAGAGGGGGACAGGGGAAGCGCTGAAGCTTTCTTT	CSAREGDRGSAEAFF
TRBJ2-7	.	few	13	TRBV20-1	TGCAGTGCTAGCTCCTTCCCCTACTACGAGCAGTACTTC	CSASSFPYYEQYF
TRBJ2-5	.	.	14	TRBV7-3	TGTGCCAGCTGTGACGCGGGGCTTGTGGAGACCCAGTACTTC	CASCDAGLVETQYF
TRBJ1-5	.	.	15	TRBV4-1	TGCGCCAGCAGCCGGAACCGGGACGGCCGGCAGCCCCAGCATTTT	CASSRNRDGRQPQHF
TRBJ2-5	TRBD1	.	16	TRBV5-1	TGCGCCAGCAGCGCGCAACTGACAGGGTTCCAAGAGACCCAGTACTTC	CASSAQLTGFQETQYF
TRBJ1-6	.	.	16	TRBV4-1	TGCGCCAGCAGCCAAGATCGTCGGGGGTTGTATTCACCCCTCCACTTT	CASSQDRRGLYSPLHF
TRBJ2-7	TRBD2	many	15	TRBV7-3	TGTGCCAGCAGCCCGCATAGCGGGGGGAAGTACGAGCAGTACTTC	CASSPHSGGKYEQYF
TRBJ1-1	.	.	16	TRBV7-3	TGTGCCAGCAGCCCAGGGAAGGGTACGGGGCTCACTGAAGCTTTCTTT	CASSPGKGTGLTEAFF
TRBJ1-5	.	few	15	TRBV7-9	TGTGCCAGCAGCTCAGGGCTCTCAAGCAATCAGCCCCAGCATTTT	CASSSGLSSNQPQHF
TRBJ2-3	.	many	13	TRBV7-6	TGTGCCAGCAGCTTAGCCTGGGGAGATACGCAGTATTTT	CASSLAWGDTQYF
TRBJ2-3	.	few	14	TRBV20-1	TGCAGTGCTAGAGCGGGGGCCCGCACAGATACGCAGTATTTT	CSARAGARTDTQYF
TRBJ2-6	.	many	15	TRBV5-1	TGTGCCAGCAGCCTGCAGGGGACTGGGGCCAACGTCCTGACTTTC	CASSLQGTGANVLTF
TRBJ2-3	.	few	16	TRBV6-1	TGTGCCAGCAGTCAGAAGGGGACACCAAACACAGATACGCAGTATTTT	CASSQKGTPNTDTQYF
TRBJ1-2	.	.	15	TRBV4-3	TGCGCCAGCAGCCAAGACGGCAGGGAGGGGTATGGCTACACCTTC	CASSQDGREGYGYTF
TRBJ1-5	.	few	14	TRBV6-2/TRBV6-3	TGTGCCAGCAGTTACCGTATCGGGAGGCAGCCCCAGCATTTT	CASSYRIGRQPQHF
TRBJ2-3	.	few	15	TRBV5-1	TGCGCCAGCAGCGAGGGCCTCCTGGGGACAGATACGCAGTATTTT	CASSEGLLGTDTQYF
TRBJ2-7	TRBD1	few	14	TRBV12-3/TRBV12-4	TGTGCCAGCAGTATCGCACAGGGGGCCCACGAGCAGTACTTC	CASSIAQGAHEQYF
TRBJ2-1	.	once	14	TRBV27	TGTGCCAGCAACCCCGGCGGGCTCTACAATGAGCAGTTCTTC	CASNPGGLYNEQFF
TRBJ2-2	.	many	15	TRBV24-1	TGTGCCACCAGTGACGCTCGGACTGGGGACGGGGAGCTGTTTTTT	CATSDARTGDGELFF
TRBJ2-3	.	.	17	TRBV18	TGTGCCAGCTCACCGAGATTTGGACAGTCTAGCACAGATACGCAGTATTTT	CASSPRFGQSSTDTQYF
TRBJ2-7	.	.	14	TRBV5-1	TGCGCCAGCAGCTTGGTCGGCAGGGCCAACGAGCAGTACTTC	CASSLVGRANEQYF
TRBJ2-7	.	few	14	TRBV20-1	TGCAGTGCTCGGACAATAGACGGGTCCTACGAGCAGTACTTC	CSARTIDGSYEQYF
TRBJ2-1	TRBD2	.	18	TRBV15	TGTGCCACCAGCAGAGATAAGACTAGCGGGGTGTCTGACAATGAGCAGTTCTTC	CATSRDKTSGVSDNEQFF
TRBJ2-2	.	few	15	TRBV6-5	TGTGCCAGCAGTTCCCGGGCCTATCTCACCGGGGAGCTGTTTTTT	CASSSRAYLTGELFF
TRBJ2-1	TRBD2	few	17	TRBV20-1	TGCAGTGCTACTGGGACTAGCGGGGGGGCATCCTACAATGAGCAGTTCTTC	CSATGTSGGASYNEQFF
TRBJ1-3	TRBD1	few	15	TRBV7-2	TGTGCCAGCAGCCCTGACAGGGGGCTGGTAAACACCATATATTTT	CASSPDRGLVNTIYF
TRBJ2-5	.	.	14	TRBV7-2	TGTGCCAGCAGGATTACCGGGGGCGCAGAGACCCAGTACTTC	CASRITGGAETQYF
TRBJ1-2	.	.	12	TRBV5-5	TGTGCCAGCAGCATCATGAACTATGGCTACACCTTC	CASSIMNYGYTF
TRBJ2-3	TRBD2	few	15	TRBV7-2	TGTGCCAGCAGCTTAAGCGGGGGGAACGCAGATACGCAGTATTTT	CASSLSGGNADTQYF
TRBJ2-5	.	.	12	TRBV9	TGTGCCAGCAGCGGCTCGGGGAAGACCCAGTACTTC	CASSGSGKTQYF
TRBJ1-5	.	.	17	TRBV5-1	TGCGCCAGCAGCTTGGGACCCCTAGGACGTTCCAATCAGCCCCAGCATTTT	CASSLGPLGRSNQPQHF
TRBJ2-5	.	few	12	TRBV11-2	TGTGCCAGCAGCCCCAGGCCAGAGACCCAGTACTTC	CASSPRPETQYF
TRBJ1-1	TRBD1	many	14	TRBV18	TGTGCCAGCTCACCCGACAGGGCTAACACTGAAGCTTTCTTT	CASSPDRANTEAFF
TRBJ1-2	.	few	13	TRBV4-3	TGCGCCAGCAGCCAAGATCGTACGGGTGGCTACACCTTC	CASSQDRTGGYTF
TRBJ2-4	TRBD1	few	18	TRBV5-5	TGTGCCAGCAGCTTCAATGTGGGGACAGGCCCAGCCAAAAACATTCAGTACTTC	CASSFNVGTGPAKNIQYF
TRBJ1-2	.	.	14	TRBV1	TGCACCAGCAGCCAAGAGGGCAGGAACTATGGCTACACCTTC	CTSSQEGRNYGYTF
TRBJ2-7	.	few	14	TRBV7-3	TGTGCCAGCAGCTTAAGCGCCGTAAACTACGAGCAGTACTTC	CASSLSAVNYEQYF
TRBJ2-2	.	.	16	TRBV6-5	TGTGCCAGCAGTTACCATTTTAAGGTGAACACCGGGGAGCTGTTTTTT	CASSYHFKVNTGELFF
TRBJ1-2	.	many	14	TRBV4-2	TGTGCCAGCAGCCCCTCCGGGGATCGAAATGGCTACACCTTC	CASSPSGDRNGYTF
TRBJ1-2	.	.	15	TRBV5-1	TGCGCCAGCAGCCTTACAGGGAACTCTCAATATGGCTACACCTTC	CASSLTGNSQYGYTF
TRBJ1-1	.	few	13	TRBV27	TGTGCCAGCAGGCCAACGGGGTTGGCTGAAGCTTTCTTT	CASRPTGLAEAFF
TRBJ1-2	TRBD1	.	14	TRBV5-1	TGCGCCAGCAGAATGACAGGGAGCGGCTATGGCTACACCTTC	CASRMTGSGYGYTF
TRBJ2-4	.	.	11	TRBV11-2	TGTGCCAGCGGGGACTGGAACATTCAGTACTTC	CASGDWNIQYF
TRBJ1-1	.	few	16	TRBV4-1	TGCGCCAGCAGCCAAGACAGGGGAGGGGGAAACACTGAAGCTTTCTTT	CASSQDRGGGNTEAFF
TRBJ2-7	.	.	15	TRBV6-5	TGTGCCAGCAGTTACTCGAGTCCTGAGGAGGGTGAGCAGTACTTC	CASSYSSPEEGEQYF